This entry lists 19 T cell receptor beta chains sequenced from one sample in a study of blood T cell repertoires in COVID-19. Generated by immunoSEQ multiplex PCR, the TCRdb table keeps only in-frame clones and is missing some. The sample carries more than 300,000 clones, around 87% recorded once. Material: peripheral blood. All receptors come from a woman in her 30s with COVID-19, enrolled during active disease.

The J gene is TRBJ1-5, the V gene TRBV30; TRBD1 agrees at 8 bases. CDR1 GTSNPN and CDR2 SVGIG come from the germline V gene (reference sequence). V shed 2 bases and J 6 bases; nucleotides not matched to a gene: 9. The CDR3 is 15 amino acids. DNA of the CDR3: TGTGCCTGGAGTAGAACCGGGACAGGATTTCAGCCCCAGCATTTT. It codes for CAWSRTGTGFQPQHF.

This sequence joins TRBV30 and TRBJ2-3, with 12 bases aligning to TRBD2. The CDR3 has 13 amino acids. Germline values: CDR1 GTSNPN, CDR2 SVGIG (reference sequence). Trimming at V came to 8 bases and at J to 4 bases, leaving 4 bases not matched to a gene. The CDR3 coding sequence is TGTGCCCTGCTAGCGGGAGGGCCAGATACGCAGTATTTT. It is translated as CALLAGGPDTQYF.

V is TRBV28 and J is TRBJ1-3; 8 bases match TRBD1. Germline CDR1 reads MDHEN; CDR2 reads SYDVKM. With V trimmed by 3 bases and J by 8 bases, 6 bases remained unmatched. This CDR3 spans 14 amino acids. The CDR3 DNA is TGTGCCAGCAGTTTGGAGGACAGGGAGGACACCATATATTTT. Protein: CASSLEDREDTIYF.

The rearrangement joins TRBV4-1 to TRBJ1-4; D gene ambiguous. Trimming took off 4 bases at V and 4 bases at J, with 13 bases between the two ends. Germline CDR1 reads MGHRA; CDR2 reads YSYEKL. The CDR3 totals 15 residues. The CDR3: CASSPVRSLNEKLFF. The CDR3 DNA sequence: TGCGCCAGCAGCCCCGTTCGGAGCCTTAATGAAAAACTGTTTTTT.

The genes are TRBV6-5 and TRBJ2-6, with 7 bases lining up with TRBD1. This CDR3 spans 15 amino acids. CDR1 is MNHEY, CDR2 SVGAGI, per germline. Losses at the gene ends were 2 bases for V and 3 bases for J; bases not matched to a gene: 1. The CDR3 DNA follows: TGTGCCAGCAGTTACACAGGGGTTGGGGCCAACGTCCTGACTTTC. As protein: CASSYTGVGANVLTF.

This chain connects TRBV4-1 to TRBJ1-2, with D perhaps matching TRBD1 (6 bases). Trimming cost V 3 bases and J 7 bases, with 12 bases left between them. This CDR3 contains 13 residues. The V gene's germline CDR1 is MGHRA and CDR2 YSYEKL. CDR3 residues: CASSQGAGVGYTF. CDR3 DNA sequence: TGCGCCAGCAGCCAGGGGGCGGGGGTTGGCTACACCTTC.

This chain joins TRBV7-2 and TRBJ1-5; the match to TRBD1 covers 11 bases. V shed 3 bases and J 0 bases; nucleotides not matched to a gene: 1. CDR1 is SGHTA and CDR2 is FQGNSA in the germline V gene. The CDR3 runs to 16 residues. The CDR3 nucleotides are TGTGCCAGCAGCTTCGGACAGGGGGCTAGCAATCAGCCCCAGCATTTT. It yields the protein CASSFGQGASNQPQHF.

This clone was seen once. The chain couples TRBV28 to TRBJ2-5; 9 positions match TRBD1. Germline CDR1 and CDR2: MDHEN and SYDVKM. The CDR3 runs 14 residues. The V segment lost 6 bases and the J segment 4 bases; nucleotides outside the gene matches: 6. CDR3 coding DNA: TGTGCCAGCAGACAACAGGGGGCCGGAGAGACCCAGTACTTC. It specifies CASRQQGAGETQYF.

The chain carries TRBV25-1 and TRBJ2-3; TRBD2 aligns across 9 bases. From germline, CDR1 is MGHDK and CDR2 SYGVNS. There are 15 residues in the CDR3. The V gene end was trimmed by 3 bases and the J gene end by 6 bases; junction bases not matched to a gene: 7. CDR3 protein: CASSDSGSSSDTQYF. CDR3 sequence (DNA): TGTGCCAGCAGTGATAGCGGGAGTTCTTCGGATACGCAGTATTTT.

The chain joins TRBV6-5 to TRBJ1-1, with no clear D. Trimming shortened V by 5 bases and J by 5 bases, and 9 bases separated the two germline ends. The CDR3 has 12 residues. Per germline, CDR1 MNHEY and CDR2 SVGAGI. The CDR3 region is CASSPTGTEAFF. The CDR3 nucleotides read TGTGCCAGCAGTCCGACTGGAACTGAAGCTTTCTTT.

This clone appeared a single time. The CDR3 sequence: CASSPRSGRPPADTQYF. CDR3 in DNA: TGTGCCAGCAGCCCACGCAGCGGGAGGCCTCCCGCAGATACGCAGTATTTT. V gene TRBV3-1 (or the pseudogene TRBV3-2) combines with J gene TRBJ2-3; 9 bases line up with TRBD2. The CDR3 has 17 residues. Germline-derived CDR1 and CDR2 are LGHDT and YNNKEL (reference sequence). V was clipped by 4 bases and J by 4 bases; unmatched bases: 12.

The CDR3 sequence is CASSTTLRTGGSEAFF. Written as DNA, the CDR3 is TGTGCCAGTAGTACCACCCTCCGGACAGGGGGATCTGAAGCTTTCTTT. The chain combines TRBV19 with TRBJ1-1; 10 bases agree with TRBD1. Per germline, CDR1 LNHDA and CDR2 SQIVND (reference sequence). The CDR3 runs to 16 residues. V shed 4 bases, J shed 6 bases, and the junction held 11 bases outside the gene matches.

This clone has only one observation. The chain employs TRBV14 and TRBJ2-7, with 9 bases that match TRBD1. Germline CDR1 reads SGHDN; CDR2 reads FVKESK. This CDR3 spans 15 amino acids. J lost 2 bases, V lost 2 bases, and 4 bases had no gene match. CDR3 sequence (DNA): TGTGCCAGCAGCCAAAGACAGGGGGGTCCCTACGAGCAGTACTTC. This codes for CASSQRQGGPYEQYF. The whole variable domain, remainder taken from reference TRBV14 and TRBJ2-7, is EAGVTQFPSHSVIEKGQTVTLRCDPISGHDNLYWYRRVMGKEIKFLLHFVKESKQDESGMPNNRFLAERTGGTYSTLKVQPAELEDSGVYFCASSQRQGGPYEQYFGPGTRLTVT.

This sequence joins TRBV18 and TRBJ1-4; TRBD1 might be the D (5 bases). V lost 5 bases and J lost 3, with 16 bases in between. Germline-derived CDR1 and CDR2 are KGHSH and LQKENI. The CDR3 consists of 16 residues. CDR3 in amino acids: CASSTTSRAPNEKLFF. The DNA for the CDR3 is TGTGCCAGCTCAACCACCTCCAGGGCTCCTAATGAAAAACTGTTTTTT. Full variable domain (remainder filled in from reference TRBV18 and TRBJ1-4): NAGVMQNPRHLVRRRGQEARLRCSPMKGHSHVYWYRQLPEEGLKFMVYLQKENIIDESGMPKERFSAEFPKEGPSILRIQQVVRGDSAAYFCASSTTSRAPNEKLFFGSGTQLSVL.

With regard to this clone: A much larger clonotype is one base distant, so this may be a read error. The chain employs TRBV7-2 and TRBJ2-5; weak D call: TRBD2 (6 bases). V was clipped by 4 bases and J by 1 base, with 7 bases between them. The CDR3 spans 13 residues. The germline CDR1 and CDR2 sequences are SGHTA and FQGNSA. This CDR3 is CASSWDFQETQYF. The CDR3 bases are TGTGCCAGCAGCTGGGACTTCCAAGAGACCCAGTACTTC.

The V and J genes are TRBV28 and TRBJ2-7; 7 positions match TRBD2. Per the germline V gene, CDR1 is MDHEN and CDR2 is SYDVKM. The CDR3 has 13 amino acids. V lost 8 bases and J lost 4; bases outside the gene matches: 8. The CDR3 region has the DNA TGTGCCAGCGCCGGGACTATACCTTACGAGCAGTACTTC. Translating gives CASAGTIPYEQYF.

The CDR3 DNA sequence: TGTGCCAGCAGCTCCAGGGGTCCTAACTATGGCTACACCTTC. Amino acid sequence: CASSSRGPNYGYTF. This sequence joins TRBV11-2 and TRBJ1-2; maybe TRBD1 (6 bases). V dropped 4 bases and J dropped 0 bases, with 9 bases sitting between them. The germline V gene has CDR1 SGHAT and CDR2 FQNNGV. The CDR3 is 14 residues long.

This clone appeared a single time. The J gene is TRBJ1-2, the V gene TRBV28; tentative D call: TRBD1 (5 bases). The V gene's germline CDR1 is MDHEN and CDR2 SYDVKM. V shed 3 bases and J shed 4 bases, with 15 bases lying between them. The CDR3 loop spans 15 amino acids. The CDR3 nucleotides are TGTGCCAGCAGTTTTTGGGGCAGGAATTTCTATGGCTACACCTTC. It is translated as CASSFWGRNFYGYTF.

The chain joins TRBV12-5 to TRBJ2-3; TRBD2 aligns across 7 bases. The CDR3 spans 15 residues. CDR1 is LGHNT, CDR2 FRNRAP, per germline. V shed 1 base and J 5 bases; nucleotides not matched to a gene: 6. The CDR3 nucleotides read TGTGCTAGTGGTTTGGGACGGGAGGCGGTAGATACGCAGTATTTT. It encodes CASGLGREAVDTQYF.